This TCR beta chain emerged from a study of regulatory T cells in long-lasting Graves disease. As for the study in general: Persistent cases were those of Graves' disease that involved over 5 years of antithyroid drugs with positive TSH receptor antibodies. Findings of the study overall: Graves' patients with persistent disease showed TCR diversity lower than patients newly diagnosed. A reduction in accuracy may have resulted from the small sample size.

The time point: persistent/refractory GD, antithyroid drugs over 5 years with positive TRAb. RNA extracted from PBMCs served as the sequencing template. Arm-PCR of CDR3 regions and iRepertoire HTBI primers were the basis on which TCR beta libraries were built. Original methodology: The study identified 60 to 65 TRBV and some 13 TRBJ segments across samples. TCRdb used MiXCR to reprocess the multiplex PCR reads, holding one entry per CDR3 protein. TCRdb's processing, not the authors', yielded these V and J calls. Of hundreds of thousands of distinct CDR3 sequences in the sample, approximately 31% are singletons; the top ten hold around 42%. This clonotype appeared many times. The antigen remains unidentified. The source is a female donor with Graves disease. Sequenced material: peripheral blood mononuclear cells (PBMCs), taken when the disease was refractory, from a patient treated with antithyroid drugs.

CDR3 in amino acids: CAREERNYGYTF. The CDR3 region has the DNA TGTGCCAGAGAAGAAAGGAACTATGGCTACACCTTC. V gene TRBV2 combines with J gene TRBJ1-2; D not certain. Trimming removed 9 bases at V and 2 bases at J, with 10 bases between. The CDR3 totals 12 residues. In germline, CDR1 is SNHLY, CDR2 FYNNEI. Variable domain in full (rest from reference TRBV2 and TRBJ1-2): EPEVTQTPSHQVTQMGQEVILRCVPISNHLYFYWYRQILGQKVEFLVSFYNNEISEKSEIFDDQFSVERPDGSNFTLKIRSTKLEDSAMYFCAREERNYGYTFGSGTRLTVV.